This entry is about one TCR beta chain. The V end lost 1 base, the J end lost 5 bases, and 17 bases lay between the germline ends. The CDR3 contains 16 residues. The germline V gene has CDR1 KGHDR and CDR2 SFDVKD. The data originate from a study of blood T cell repertoires in COVID-19. Whole-study context: Samples of COVID-19 (acute and convalescent) were obtained from the United States, Italy and Spain. T cells, B-cell-depleted T cells, or PBMCs provided the cDNA or gDNA that served as material.

Clinical histories supplied by participants themselves formed the basis of cohort assignment. In the original analysis: Amplified reference gene primers provided the basis for estimating nucleated cell counts. The method was immunoSEQ multiplex PCR; TCRdb's version includes in-frame clones alone and lacks a portion of them. The V and J calls and clone size are taken from that table; D and trimming were inferred from the DNA. The sample lists 70,000 to 90,000 clones; approximately 90% were seen once. The J gene is TRBJ2-7, the V gene TRBV24-1; D remains unclear. The specimen sequenced was PBMCs or T cells enriched from blood (not recorded which). This sequence was found in a woman aged 45-59 years with acute COVID-19. CDR3 nucleotides: TGTGCCACCAGTGATTTTAAAAGCACAGTCTCGAACGAGCAGTACTTC. It codes for CATSDFKSTVSNEQYF.